This note documents a single T cell receptor beta chain sequence. Generated by immunoSEQ multiplex PCR, the TCRdb table keeps only in-frame clones and is missing some. Altogether some 100,000 clones are present, around four fifths being singletons, with the ten largest covering 18%. The record originates from a study of blood T cell repertoires in COVID-19. Study details: Sites across the United States, Italy and Spain contributed samples from acute and convalescent COVID-19.

V was trimmed by 5 bases and J by 0 bases, leaving 17 bases between them. CDR1 and CDR2 from the germline V gene are SGHDN and FVKESK. The CDR3 has 17 residues. This clonotype was obtained from a woman between 55 and 75 years old with acute or convalescent COVID-19. The genes are TRBV14 and TRBJ2-1; tentatively, D is TRBD1 (7 bases). Sequenced: peripheral blood. The CDR3 loop reads CASSSMTGDSSYNEQFF. The CDR3 bases are TGTGCCAGCAGCTCCATGACGGGGGACAGCTCCTACAATGAGCAGTTCTTC. Using reference TRBV14 and TRBJ2-1 for the parts outside the CDR3, the full variable domain is EAGVTQFPSHSVIEKGQTVTLRCDPISGHDNLYWYRRVMGKEIKFLLHFVKESKQDESGMPNNRFLAERTGGTYSTLKVQPAELEDSGVYFCASSSMTGDSSYNEQFFGPGTRLTVL.